Shown below are 13 T cell receptor beta chains from a single sample sequenced in a study of blood T cell repertoires in COVID-19. Clones were sequenced by immunoSEQ multiplex PCR, and TCRdb holds only the in-frame ones, with some missing. The sample lists fewer than 400,000 clones, around 84% seen once, with 2.5% to 3.5% in the top ten. The sequenced sample consisted of peripheral blood. The receptors stem from a human donor in a cohort sampled during active COVID-19.

The CDR3: CASSFGSLAGNTEAFF. CDR3 nucleotide sequence: TGTGCCAGCAGCTTCGGGTCCCTGGCGGGGAACACTGAAGCTTTCTTT. The chain uses TRBV7-3 and TRBJ1-1; no clear D gene. V lost 3 bases to trimming and J lost 1 base, with 15 bases between them. The length of the CDR3 is 16 residues. Looked up from germline, CDR1 is SGHTA and CDR2 is FQGTGA.

Written as DNA, the CDR3 is TGCGCCAGCAGCTTGTGGCCCCGGGGGCCTAGCGGCAAGGAGCAGTTCTTC. Translated, it gives CASSLWPRGPSGKEQFF. The V gene is TRBV5-1, the J gene TRBJ2-1; the D gene is possibly TRBD2 (7 bases). Trimming took 1 base from V and 10 from J, leaving 24 bases between them. CDR1 and CDR2 from the germline V gene are SGHRS and YFSETQ. The CDR3 totals 17 residues.

The chain links TRBV6-2 or TRBV6-3 to TRBJ2-7, with TRBD2 identical over 8 bases. The CDR3 covers 15 residues. Trimming removed 3 bases from V and 6 bases from J; junction bases left unmatched: 10. Germline CDR1 reads MNHEY; CDR2 reads SVGEGT. As DNA, the CDR3 is TGTGCCAGCAGTTATTCGGCGGGAGGCGCCGGCGAGCAGTACTTC. Its protein product is CASSYSAGGAGEQYF.

J is TRBJ2-5 and V is TRBV25-1; 7 bases fit TRBD2. Trimming removed 6 bases from V and 2 bases from J; junction bases left unmatched: 12. Looked up from germline, CDR1 is MGHDK and CDR2 is SYGVNS. The CDR3 contains 16 residues. Here the CDR3 reads CASRGWASGEQETQYF. CDR3 bases: TGTGCCAGCAGGGGTTGGGCTAGCGGAGAACAAGAGACCCAGTACTTC.

The chain combines TRBV7-9 with TRBJ2-2; tentative D call: TRBD2 (5 bases). Trimming pared 6 bases from V and 3 bases from J, leaving 8 bases between. The CDR3 has 13 residues. Germline V gene sequence: CDR1 SEHNR, CDR2 FQNEAQ (reference sequence). The CDR3 DNA reads as TGTGCCAGCAGTTGGGAGTACACCGGGGAGCTGTTTTTT. It is translated as CASSWEYTGELFF.

The rearrangement links TRBV11-2 to TRBJ1-4, with a weak D call TRBD1 (5 bases). Germline CDR1 reads SGHAT; CDR2 reads FQNNGV. The CDR3 totals 15 residues. Trimming removed 6 bases at V and 7 bases at J, with 18 bases between. Written as DNA, the CDR3 is TGTGCCAGCAGTTCAAAGGGTAGCAGGGTTGAAAAACTGTTTTTT. This codes for CASSSKGSRVEKLFF.

This clone was counted a few times. The chain couples TRBV7-8 to TRBJ1-6; D is ambiguous. Germline V lookup: CDR1 SGHVS, CDR2 FQNEAQ. This CDR3 contains 15 residues. Trimming shortened V by 5 bases and J by 7 bases, and 15 bases separated the two germline ends. The CDR3 spells CASSLHQARNSPLHF. The CDR3 nucleotides read TGTGCCAGCAGCCTCCATCAGGCAAGGAATTCACCCCTCCACTTT. The variable domain in full, completed from reference TRBV7-8 and TRBJ1-6, reads GAGVSQSPRYKVAKRGQDVALRCDPISGHVSLFWYQQALGQGPEFLTYFQNEAQLDKSGLPSDRFFAERPEGSVSTLKIQRTQQEDSAVYLCASSLHQARNSPLHFGNGTRLTVT.

The V call is TRBV30, the J call TRBJ1-2; D not resolved. Trimming cost V 2 bases and J 6 bases, with 10 bases left between them. CDR1 is GTSNPN, CDR2 SVGIG, per germline (reference sequence). The CDR3 runs 12 residues. CDR3 residues: CAWSPGVDGYTF. CDR3 DNA sequence: TGTGCCTGGAGTCCCGGGGTGGATGGCTACACCTTC. The variable domain in full, completed from reference TRBV30 and TRBJ1-2, reads SQTIHQWPATLVQPVGSPLSLECTVEGTSNPNLYWYRQAAGRGLQLLFYSVGIGQISSEVPQNLSASRPQDRQFILSSKKLLLSDSGFYLCAWSPGVDGYTFGSGTRLTVV.

This chain connects TRBV6-5 to TRBJ2-2; no definite D call. The CDR3 contains 14 residues. Germline lookup yields CDR1 MNHEY and CDR2 SVGAGI. Trimming took off 0 bases at V and 2 bases at J, with 4 bases between the two ends. CDR3 in DNA: TGTGCCAGCAGTTACTCGCTAAACACCGGGGAGCTGTTTTTT. Encoded protein: CASSYSLNTGELFF.

The gene calls are TRBV4-1 and TRBJ2-1, with D tentatively TRBD1 (6 bases). Germline V gives CDR1 MGHRA, CDR2 YSYEKL. The CDR3 length is 14 residues. V was cut by 1 base and J by 8 bases, with 12 bases left in between. The CDR3: CASSQGGGMDEQFF. In DNA form, the CDR3 reads TGCGCCAGCAGCCAAGGAGGGGGTATGGATGAGCAGTTCTTC.

CDR3 residues: CASSSTSGRAYEQYF. Here the CDR3 DNA reads TGTGCCAGCAGCTCAACTAGCGGGAGGGCCTACGAGCAGTACTTC. The chain is built from TRBV11-2 and TRBJ2-7; 13 bases match TRBD2. Germline V gene sequence: CDR1 SGHAT, CDR2 FQNNGV. Germline trimming cut 4 bases from V and 2 bases from J; bases unmatched to any gene: 2. CDR3 length: 15 residues.

The chain uses TRBV7-8 and TRBJ1-1; 7 nucleotides align to TRBD1. The CDR3 sequence is 14 residues long. Germline CDR1 reads SGHVS; CDR2 reads FQNEAQ. V lost 5 bases and J lost 3; bases outside the gene matches: 6. CDR3: CASSGHRGDTEAFF. The CDR3 DNA follows: TGTGCCAGCAGCGGACACAGGGGTGACACTGAAGCTTTCTTT.

The CDR3 loop reads CASSMPRAGAETQYF. As DNA, the CDR3 is TGTGCCAGTAGTATGCCGCGGGCAGGTGCAGAGACCCAGTACTTC. This chain links TRBV19 with TRBJ2-5; possibly TRBD2 for D (5 bases). V shed 3 bases and J shed 4 bases, with 15 bases lying between them. This CDR3 comprises 15 residues. The V gene's germline CDR1 is LNHDA and CDR2 SQIVND (reference sequence).